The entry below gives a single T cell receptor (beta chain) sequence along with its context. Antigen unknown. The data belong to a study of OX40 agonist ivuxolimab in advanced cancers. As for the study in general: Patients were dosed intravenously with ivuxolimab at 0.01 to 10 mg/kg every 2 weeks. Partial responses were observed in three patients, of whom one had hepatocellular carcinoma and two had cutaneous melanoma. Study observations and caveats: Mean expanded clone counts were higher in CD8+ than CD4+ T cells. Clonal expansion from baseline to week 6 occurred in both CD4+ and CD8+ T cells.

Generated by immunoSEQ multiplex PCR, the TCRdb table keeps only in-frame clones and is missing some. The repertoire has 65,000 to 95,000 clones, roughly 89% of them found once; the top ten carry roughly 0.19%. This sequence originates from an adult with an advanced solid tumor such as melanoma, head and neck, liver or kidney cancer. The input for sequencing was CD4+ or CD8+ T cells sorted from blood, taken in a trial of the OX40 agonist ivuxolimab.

DNA for the CDR3: TGTGCCAGCAGTTACGCGAAGGGAACAGGGAAATACTTC. Amino acid sequence: CASSYAKGTGKYF. The V gene is TRBV6-5, the J gene TRBJ2-4; possible D gene TRBD1, 6 bases. The CDR3 consists of 13 residues. The V gene's germline CDR1 is MNHEY and CDR2 SVGAGI. V dropped 2 bases and J dropped 16 bases, with 18 bases sitting between them.